This T cell receptor (beta chain) was profiled in a study of cytomegalovirus exposure and HLA in healthy donors. Overall study context: Earlier findings included over 90 million unique TCR beta sequences obtained from 150 million to 200 million T cells. Findings and caveats of the study: Previous analysis showed most TCR beta V segments were productive about 90% or about 30% of the time. Of the V segments, some could not be distinguished, including TRBV6-2 and TRBV6-3, and were excluded. In a later analysis, across HLA loci, associated TCR counts were highest for DRB1, lowest for HLA-C.

Regarding this clone: Its target is not known.

The PCR ran on 60 Vbeta and 13 Jbeta primers. Sequenced by immunoSEQ multiplex PCR; TCRdb stores in-frame clones only, minus some. The sample has 150,000 to 200,000 clones; about 72% are singletons. Germline loops: CDR1 SGHNT, CDR2 YYREEE (reference sequence). The V end was cut by 1 base, the J end by 2 bases, with 10 bases between. CDR3 length: 14 amino acids. The TCR was taken from a girl between 5 and 17 years old in good health and CMV-seronegative. The sample was PBMCs. The rearrangement joins TRBV5-4 to TRBJ2-7; tentatively, D is TRBD1 (6 bases). The CDR3 spells CASSLKGQTYEQYF. CDR3 coding DNA: TGTGCCAGCAGCTTGAAAGGACAGACCTACGAGCAGTACTTC.